This T cell receptor (beta chain) emerged from a study of T cells after yellow fever vaccination. Overall study findings and caveats: Reappearing after the booster were most of the clones from primary vaccination (around 95% CD4, 70% to 90% CD8). Relatively few clonotypes were ones that appeared in both CD4 and CD8 compartments. The secondary response showed a weaker magnitude and a faster peak, day 5 versus 15.

TCRdb ran MiXCR on the 5' RACE reads and lists one entry per CDR3 protein. The data show some 350,000 distinct CDR3 sequences, approximately 4% seen once. This clonotype showed up just a few times. Its antigen is currently unknown. Germline V gene lookup returns CDR1 SGHTA and CDR2 FQGTGA. V was clipped by 3 bases and J by 7 bases, with 12 bases between them. The CDR3 runs to 14 residues. The clonotype comes from a man younger than 35 who received the YFV17D yellow fever vaccine. This specimen was PBMCs, taken 5 days after the yellow fever booster vaccination. V gene TRBV7-3 combines with J gene TRBJ1-4; unclear D gene. The CDR3, as DNA: TGTGCCAGCAGCTTCACGGTGGTCTCTGAAAAACTGTTTTTT. This translates into CASSFTVVSEKLFF. Together with reference TRBV7-3 and TRBJ1-4, the CDR3 gives the full variable domain: GAGVSQTPSNKVTEKGKYVELRCDPISGHTALYWYRQSLGQGPEFLIYFQGTGAADDSGLPNDRFFAVRPEGSVSTLKIQRTERGDSAVYLCASSFTVVSEKLFFGSGTQLSVL.